This TCR beta chain was observed in a study of cytomegalovirus exposure and HLA in healthy donors. Overall study findings and caveats: A few chains tied to CMV proved CMV antigen-specific in vitro. Solely CMV serostatus was available to characterize immune exposure. In an earlier analysis, most TCR beta V segments were productive about 87% or about 30% of the time.

A word on this clone: The antigen is undetermined.

V was clipped by 3 bases and J by 6 bases, with 18 bases between them. The CDR3 runs to 16 residues. CDR1 MNHEY and CDR2 SVGAGI come from the germline V gene. PCR amplification relied on 60 Vbeta primers (plus 13 Jbeta primers). Assay used: immunoSEQ multiplex PCR; TCRdb lists only in-frame clones, some missing. Of 200,000 to 250,000 clones listed, 75% to 90% are singletons. The V gene is TRBV6-5, the J gene TRBJ2-4, with a tentative D call TRBD1 (6 bases). The clonotype was recovered from a woman aged 40 to 49 in good health and CMV-seronegative. The sample consisted of PBMCs. The CDR3 loop is CASSYHVPGQINIQYF. CDR3 nucleotides: TGTGCCAGCAGTTATCATGTTCCGGGACAAATAAACATTCAGTACTTC.